This T cell receptor beta chain was sequenced for a study of T cell changes during pregnancy in multiple sclerosis. Profiling relied on immunoSEQ multiplex PCR, and the TCRdb table lists in-frame clones only, not all of them. The sample consists of around 100,000 clones, 90% to 95% of them appearing once. The V and J ends lost 5 bases and 8 bases, in that order; junction bases with no gene match: 8. CDR1 and CDR2 (germline): SEHNR, FQNEAQ (reference sequence). The CDR3 sequence is 13 residues long. This clonotype was obtained from a female donor with multiple sclerosis, enrolled in a pregnancy study. This chain joins TRBV7-9 and TRBJ1-1, with 7 bases identical to TRBD1. The source was peripheral blood, collected before pregnancy. DNA for the CDR3: TGTGCCAGCAGCCCAGCCTCGACAGGGGAAGCTTTCTTT. Protein product: CASSPASTGEAFF.